This T cell receptor (beta chain) was sequenced for a study of blood T cell repertoires in COVID-19. Study at large: The cDNA or gDNA used as material had been derived from T cells, B-cell-depleted T cells, or PBMCs.

Germline lookup yields CDR1 MGHRA and CDR2 YSYEKL. Trimming removed 4 bases at V and 8 bases at J, with 12 bases between. The CDR3 is 13 residues long. Original analysis: Amplification with reference gene primers provided the estimates of nucleated cell counts. Produced via immunoSEQ multiplex PCR; TCRdb's table is partial and in-frame only. V, J and clone size are taken as reported in that table, and D and trimming were inferred from the DNA itself. The sample has 68,000 or so clones, 80% to 90% seen once; the top ten hold 7% to 10%. The genes are TRBV4-1 and TRBJ2-1; perhaps TRBD1 as D (5 bases). This sequence was found in a man aged 45-65 years with active COVID-19. Sequencing input: peripheral blood. The chain's CDR3 is CASSPGSADEQFF. CDR3 bases: TGCGCCAGCAGCCCAGGGTCTGCCGATGAGCAGTTCTTC.